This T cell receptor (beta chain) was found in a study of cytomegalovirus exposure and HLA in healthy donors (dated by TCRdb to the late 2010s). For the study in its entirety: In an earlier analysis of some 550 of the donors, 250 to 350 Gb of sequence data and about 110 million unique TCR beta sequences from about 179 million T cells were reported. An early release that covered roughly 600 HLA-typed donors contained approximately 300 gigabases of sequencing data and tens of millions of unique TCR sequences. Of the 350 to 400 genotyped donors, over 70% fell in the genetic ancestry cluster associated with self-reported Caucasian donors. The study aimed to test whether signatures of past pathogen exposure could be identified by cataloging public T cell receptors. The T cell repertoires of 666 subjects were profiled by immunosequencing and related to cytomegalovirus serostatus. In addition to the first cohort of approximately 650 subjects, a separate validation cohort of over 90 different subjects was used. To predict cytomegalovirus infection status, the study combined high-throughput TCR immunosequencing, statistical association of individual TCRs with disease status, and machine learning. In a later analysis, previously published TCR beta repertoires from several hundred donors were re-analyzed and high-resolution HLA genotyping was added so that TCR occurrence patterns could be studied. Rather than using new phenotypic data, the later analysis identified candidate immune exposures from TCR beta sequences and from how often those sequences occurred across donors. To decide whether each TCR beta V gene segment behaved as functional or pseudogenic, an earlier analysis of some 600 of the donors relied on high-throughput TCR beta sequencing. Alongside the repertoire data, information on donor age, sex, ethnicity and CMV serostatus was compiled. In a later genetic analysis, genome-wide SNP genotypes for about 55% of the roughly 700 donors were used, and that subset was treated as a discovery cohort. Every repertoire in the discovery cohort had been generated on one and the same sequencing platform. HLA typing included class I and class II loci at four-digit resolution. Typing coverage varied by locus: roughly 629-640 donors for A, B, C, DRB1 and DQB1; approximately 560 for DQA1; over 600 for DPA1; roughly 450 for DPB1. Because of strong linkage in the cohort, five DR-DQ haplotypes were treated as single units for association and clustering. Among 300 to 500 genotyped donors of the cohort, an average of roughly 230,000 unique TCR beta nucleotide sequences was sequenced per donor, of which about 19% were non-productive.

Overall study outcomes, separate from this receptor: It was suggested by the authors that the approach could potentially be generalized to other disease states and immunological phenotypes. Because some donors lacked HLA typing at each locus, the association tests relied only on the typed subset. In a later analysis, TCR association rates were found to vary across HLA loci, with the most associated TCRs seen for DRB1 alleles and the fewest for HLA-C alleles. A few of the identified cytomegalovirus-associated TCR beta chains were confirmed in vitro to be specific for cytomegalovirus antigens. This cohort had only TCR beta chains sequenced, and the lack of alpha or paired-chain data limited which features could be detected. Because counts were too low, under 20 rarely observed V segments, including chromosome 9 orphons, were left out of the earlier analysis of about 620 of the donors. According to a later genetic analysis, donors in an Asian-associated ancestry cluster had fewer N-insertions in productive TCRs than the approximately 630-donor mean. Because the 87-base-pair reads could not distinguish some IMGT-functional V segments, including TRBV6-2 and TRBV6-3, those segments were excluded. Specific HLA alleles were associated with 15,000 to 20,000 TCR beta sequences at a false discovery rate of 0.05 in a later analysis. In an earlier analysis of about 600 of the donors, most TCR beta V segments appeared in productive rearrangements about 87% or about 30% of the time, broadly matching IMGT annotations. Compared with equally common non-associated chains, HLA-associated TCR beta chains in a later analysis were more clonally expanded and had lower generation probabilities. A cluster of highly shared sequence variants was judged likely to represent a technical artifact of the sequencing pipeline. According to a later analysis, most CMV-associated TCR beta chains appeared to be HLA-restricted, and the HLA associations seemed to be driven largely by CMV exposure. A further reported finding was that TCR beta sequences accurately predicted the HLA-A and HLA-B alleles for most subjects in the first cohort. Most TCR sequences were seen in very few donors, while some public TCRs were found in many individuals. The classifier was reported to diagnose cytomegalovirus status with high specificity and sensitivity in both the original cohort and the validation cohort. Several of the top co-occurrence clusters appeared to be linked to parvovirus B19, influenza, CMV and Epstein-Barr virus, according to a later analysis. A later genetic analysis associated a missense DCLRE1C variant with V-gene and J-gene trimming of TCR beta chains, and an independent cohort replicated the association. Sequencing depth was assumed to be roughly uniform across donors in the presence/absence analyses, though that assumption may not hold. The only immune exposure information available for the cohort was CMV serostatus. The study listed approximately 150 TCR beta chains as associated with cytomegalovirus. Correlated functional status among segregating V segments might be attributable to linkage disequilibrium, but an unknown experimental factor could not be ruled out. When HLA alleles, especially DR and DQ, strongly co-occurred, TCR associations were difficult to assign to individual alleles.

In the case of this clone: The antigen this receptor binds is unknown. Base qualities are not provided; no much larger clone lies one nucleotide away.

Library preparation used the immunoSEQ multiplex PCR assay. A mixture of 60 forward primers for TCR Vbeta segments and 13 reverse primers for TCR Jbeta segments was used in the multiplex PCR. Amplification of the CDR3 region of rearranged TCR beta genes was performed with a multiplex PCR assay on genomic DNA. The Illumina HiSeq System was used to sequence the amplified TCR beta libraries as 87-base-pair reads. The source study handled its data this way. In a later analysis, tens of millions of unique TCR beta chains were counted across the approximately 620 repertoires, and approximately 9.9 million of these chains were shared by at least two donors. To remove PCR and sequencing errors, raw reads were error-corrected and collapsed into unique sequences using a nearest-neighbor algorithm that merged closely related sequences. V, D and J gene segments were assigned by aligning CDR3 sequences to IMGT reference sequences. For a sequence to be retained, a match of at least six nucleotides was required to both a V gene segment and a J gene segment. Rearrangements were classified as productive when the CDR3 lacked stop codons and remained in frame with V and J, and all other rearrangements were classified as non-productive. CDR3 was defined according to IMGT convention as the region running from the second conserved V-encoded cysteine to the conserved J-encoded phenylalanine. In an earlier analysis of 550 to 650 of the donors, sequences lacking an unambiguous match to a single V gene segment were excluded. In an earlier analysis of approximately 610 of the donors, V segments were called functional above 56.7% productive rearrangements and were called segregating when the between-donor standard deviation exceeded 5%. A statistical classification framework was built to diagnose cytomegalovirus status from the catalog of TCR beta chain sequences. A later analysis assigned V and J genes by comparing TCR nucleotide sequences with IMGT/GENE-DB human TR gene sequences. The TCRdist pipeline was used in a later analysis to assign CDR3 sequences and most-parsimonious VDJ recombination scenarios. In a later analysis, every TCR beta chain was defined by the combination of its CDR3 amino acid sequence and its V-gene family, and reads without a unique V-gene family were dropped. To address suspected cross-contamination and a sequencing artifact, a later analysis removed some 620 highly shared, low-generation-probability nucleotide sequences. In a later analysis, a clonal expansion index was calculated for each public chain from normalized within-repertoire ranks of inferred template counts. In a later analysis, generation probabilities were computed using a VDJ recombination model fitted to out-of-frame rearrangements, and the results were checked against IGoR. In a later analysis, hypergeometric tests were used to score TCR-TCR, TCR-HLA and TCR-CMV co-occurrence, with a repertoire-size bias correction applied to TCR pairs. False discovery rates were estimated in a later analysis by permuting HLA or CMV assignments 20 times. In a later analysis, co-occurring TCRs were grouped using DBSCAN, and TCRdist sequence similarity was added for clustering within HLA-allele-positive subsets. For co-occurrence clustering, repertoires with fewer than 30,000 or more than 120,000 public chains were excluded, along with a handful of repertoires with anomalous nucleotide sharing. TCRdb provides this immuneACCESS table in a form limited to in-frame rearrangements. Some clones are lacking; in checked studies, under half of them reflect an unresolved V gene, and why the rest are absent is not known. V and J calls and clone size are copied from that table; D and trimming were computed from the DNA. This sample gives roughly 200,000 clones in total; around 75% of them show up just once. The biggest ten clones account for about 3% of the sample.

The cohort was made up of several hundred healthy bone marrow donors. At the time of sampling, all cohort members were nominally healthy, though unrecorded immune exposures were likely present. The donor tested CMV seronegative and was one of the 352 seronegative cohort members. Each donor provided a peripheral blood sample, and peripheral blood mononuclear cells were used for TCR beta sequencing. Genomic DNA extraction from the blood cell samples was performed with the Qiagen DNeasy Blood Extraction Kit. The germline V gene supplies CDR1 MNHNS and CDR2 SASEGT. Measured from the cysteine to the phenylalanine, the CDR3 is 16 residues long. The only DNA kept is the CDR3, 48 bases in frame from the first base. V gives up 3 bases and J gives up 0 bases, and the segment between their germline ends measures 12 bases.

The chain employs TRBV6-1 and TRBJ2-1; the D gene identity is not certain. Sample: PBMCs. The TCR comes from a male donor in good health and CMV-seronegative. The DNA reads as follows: TGTGCCAGCAGTGACGGGTCATCAAGCTCCTACAATGAGCAGTTCTTC. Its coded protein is CASSDGSSSSYNEQFF.